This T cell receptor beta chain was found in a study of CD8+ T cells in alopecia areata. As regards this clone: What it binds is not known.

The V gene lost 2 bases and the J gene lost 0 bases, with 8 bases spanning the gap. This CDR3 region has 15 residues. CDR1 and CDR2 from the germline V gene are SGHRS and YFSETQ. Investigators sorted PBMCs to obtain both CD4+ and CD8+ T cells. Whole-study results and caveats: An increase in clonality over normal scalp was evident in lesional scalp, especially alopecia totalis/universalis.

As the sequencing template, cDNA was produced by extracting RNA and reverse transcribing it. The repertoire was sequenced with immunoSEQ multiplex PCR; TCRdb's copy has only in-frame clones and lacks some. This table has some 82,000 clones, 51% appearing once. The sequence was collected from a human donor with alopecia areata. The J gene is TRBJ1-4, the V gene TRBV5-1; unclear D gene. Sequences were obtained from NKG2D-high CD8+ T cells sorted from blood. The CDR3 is CASSFHTATNEKLFF. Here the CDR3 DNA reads TGCGCCAGCAGCTTCCACACTGCAACTAATGAAAAACTGTTTTTT.